What follows are 10 T cell receptor beta chains derived from one specimen sequenced in a study of T cells in Graves' hyperthyroidism and ophthalmopathy. Researchers took RNA transcripts and amplified the TCR beta CDR3 regions from them. HTBI primers drove first-round RT-PCR of the TCR CDR3. TCRdb ran MiXCR on the multiplex PCR reads and lists one entry per CDR3 protein. This table holds 540,000 or so distinct CDR3 sequences, 40% to 55% found once. Input material: peripheral blood or thyroid tissue (not recorded which). The origin of the receptors is an adult woman with Graves' disease, either hyperthyroidism or ophthalmopathy (not recorded which).

The chain recombines TRBV19 with TRBJ2-7; weak D call: TRBD1 (5 bases). Germline V gene lookup returns CDR1 LNHDA and CDR2 SQIVND (reference sequence). The CDR3 loop spans 14 amino acids. The V end was cut by 0 bases, the J end by 5 bases, with 11 bases between. The CDR3 region has the DNA TGTGCCAGTAGTATAGACAGGGCCGTCGACGAGCAGTACTTC. It is translated as CASSIDRAVDEQYF.

The V and J genes are TRBV10-3 and TRBJ2-5; 11 bases map to TRBD2. V was clipped by 10 bases and J by 4 bases; unmatched bases: 8. The CDR3 is made up of 14 amino acids. From germline, CDR1 is ENHRY and CDR2 SYGVKD. Here the CDR3 reads CATRNGTSGETQYF. CDR3 nucleotides: TGTGCCACCAGAAACGGGACTAGCGGAGAGACCCAGTACTTC.

This clonotype has ten or more counts. The chain's CDR3 is CASSPGTGRAGANVLTF. The CDR3, as DNA: TGTGCCAGCAGCCCGGGGACAGGGAGGGCTGGGGCCAACGTCCTGACTTTC. This chain uses TRBV13 with TRBJ2-6; 9 bases fit TRBD1. The germline V gene has CDR1 PRHDT and CDR2 FYEKMQ (reference sequence). The CDR3 extends over 17 amino acids. V trimming: 5 bases; J trimming: 2 bases; junction bases outside the gene matches: 7.

A note on this clonotype: A much larger clone lies one base from this, so it may be a read error. V usage is TRBV20-1 and J usage is TRBJ2-2; weak D call: TRBD2 (6 bases). The CDR3 loop spans 14 amino acids. In germline, CDR1 is DFQATT, CDR2 SNEGSKA (reference sequence). The CDR3 sequence: CIASGLQVTGELFF. For the CDR3, the DNA is TGCATTGCCTCGGGACTCCAAGTAACCGGGGAGCTGTTTTTT.

This clonotype was seen a few times. This chain links TRBV25-1 with TRBJ2-2; TRBD1 matches at 7 bases. The germline V gene encodes CDR1 MGHDK and CDR2 SYGVNS. Trimming cost V 4 bases and J 5 bases; bases outside gene matches: 10. This CDR3 is built from 16 residues. This CDR3 is CASSVNRGQRTGELFF. The CDR3 DNA reads TGTGCCAGCAGTGTGAACAGGGGCCAGAGGACCGGGGAGCTGTTTTTT.

The V gene is TRBV25-1, the J gene TRBJ2-7, with 7 bases identical to TRBD1. The CDR3 has 15 residues. CDR1 is MGHDK, CDR2 SYGVNS, per germline. The V gene end was trimmed by 6 bases and the J gene end by 3 bases; junction bases not matched to a gene: 11. In nucleotides, the CDR3 is TGTGCCAGCAGCGAAACCGGGACAGAGCTCTACGAGCAGTACTTC. As protein: CASSETGTELYEQYF.

This sequence joins TRBV7-6 and TRBJ2-5, with no clear D. This CDR3 contains 11 residues. Germline V CDR1 and CDR2: SGHVS, FNYEAQ. Trimming left V 10 bases short and J 4 bases short, with 10 bases between. The CDR3 DNA follows: TGTGCCACCTCAGGATTAGAGACCCAGTACTTC. This codes for CATSGLETQYF.

The chain carries TRBV6-5 and TRBJ1-2; D gene uncertain. Trimming shortened V by 5 bases and J by 8 bases, and 15 bases separated the two germline ends. Germline V gene sequence: CDR1 MNHEY, CDR2 SVGAGI. The CDR3 has 13 residues. This chain's CDR3 is CASSLGRKDGYTF. CDR3 DNA: TGTGCCAGCAGTCTAGGAAGGAAGGACGGCTACACCTTC.

A remark on this clonotype: In this CDR3 the conserved last residue, phenylalanine or tryptophan, is missing, so a read error is likely. It is unclear where the CDR3 begins or ends on the DNA, so no DNA is shown, and the CDR3 is as TCRdb lists it. The chain combines TRBV7-2 with TRBJ2-1; the table names TRBD1, a call not compared with the DNA. CDR1 is SGHTA and CDR2 is FQGNSA in the germline V gene. Inclusive of both ends, the CDR3 amounts to 8 amino acids. The CDR3: CASHWGGV.

In this sample, this clonotype turned up a few times. This chain uses TRBV15 with TRBJ1-6; 7 positions agree with TRBD1. J gave up 2 bases and V 3 bases, and 4 bases lay outside the gene matches. CDR3 length equals 16 residues. Germline values: CDR1 LNHNV, CDR2 YYDKDF (reference sequence). The CDR3 loop reads CATSRGTEPYNSPLHF. The CDR3 nucleotides read TGTGCCACCAGCAGGGGGACAGAGCCCTATAATTCACCCCTCCACTTT.